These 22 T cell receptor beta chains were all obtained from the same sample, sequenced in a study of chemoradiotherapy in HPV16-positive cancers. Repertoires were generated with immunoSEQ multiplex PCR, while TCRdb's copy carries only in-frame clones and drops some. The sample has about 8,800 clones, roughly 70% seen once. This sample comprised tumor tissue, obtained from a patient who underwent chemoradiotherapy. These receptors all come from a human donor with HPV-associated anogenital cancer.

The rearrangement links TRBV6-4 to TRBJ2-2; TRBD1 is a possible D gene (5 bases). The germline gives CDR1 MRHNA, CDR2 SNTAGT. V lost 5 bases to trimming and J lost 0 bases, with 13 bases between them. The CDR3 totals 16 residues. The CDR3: CASSIDSDANTGELFF. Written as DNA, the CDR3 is TGTGCCAGCAGTATAGACAGTGACGCGAACACCGGGGAGCTGTTTTTT.

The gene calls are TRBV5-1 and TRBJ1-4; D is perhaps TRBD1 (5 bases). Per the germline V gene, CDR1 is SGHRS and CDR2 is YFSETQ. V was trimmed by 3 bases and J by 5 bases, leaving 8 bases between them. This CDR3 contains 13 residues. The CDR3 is CASSYRQNEKLFF. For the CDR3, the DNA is TGCGCCAGCAGCTACCGACAGAATGAAAAACTGTTTTTT.

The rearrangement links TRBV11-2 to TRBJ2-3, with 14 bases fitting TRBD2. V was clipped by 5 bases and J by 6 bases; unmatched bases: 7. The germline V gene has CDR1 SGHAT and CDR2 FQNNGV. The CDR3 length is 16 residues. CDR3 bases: TGTGCCAGCAGCCTAGGGACTAGCGGGGGTTCGGATACGCAGTATTTT. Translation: CASSLGTSGGSDTQYF.

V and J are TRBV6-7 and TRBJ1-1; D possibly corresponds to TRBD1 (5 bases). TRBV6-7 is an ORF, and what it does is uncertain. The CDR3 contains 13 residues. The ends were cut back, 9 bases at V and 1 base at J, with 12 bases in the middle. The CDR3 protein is CARAGGENTEAFF. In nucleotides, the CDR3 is TGTGCCAGGGCCGGGGGGGAGAACACTGAAGCTTTCTTT.

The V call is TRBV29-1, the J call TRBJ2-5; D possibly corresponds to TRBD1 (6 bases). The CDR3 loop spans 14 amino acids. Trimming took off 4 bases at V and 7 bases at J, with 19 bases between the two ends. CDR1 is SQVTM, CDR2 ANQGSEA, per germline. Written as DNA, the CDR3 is TGCAGCGTTGTGGACAGCCCTACTGTTAGGACCCAGTACTTC. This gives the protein CSVVDSPTVRTQYF.

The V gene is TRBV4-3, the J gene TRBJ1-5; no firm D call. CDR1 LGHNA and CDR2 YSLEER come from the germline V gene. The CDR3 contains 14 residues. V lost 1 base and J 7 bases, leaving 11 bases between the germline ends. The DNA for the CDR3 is TGCGCCAGCAGCCAAGGACGGGGAGGCCAGCCCCAGCATTTT. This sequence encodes CASSQGRGGQPQHF.

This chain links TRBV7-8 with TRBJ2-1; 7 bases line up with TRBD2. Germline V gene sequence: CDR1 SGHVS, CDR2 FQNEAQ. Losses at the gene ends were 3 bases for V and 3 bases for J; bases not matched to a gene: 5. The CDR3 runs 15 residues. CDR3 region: CASSFQAGLYNEQFF. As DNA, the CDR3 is TGTGCCAGCAGCTTTCAAGCGGGACTCTACAATGAGCAGTTCTTC.

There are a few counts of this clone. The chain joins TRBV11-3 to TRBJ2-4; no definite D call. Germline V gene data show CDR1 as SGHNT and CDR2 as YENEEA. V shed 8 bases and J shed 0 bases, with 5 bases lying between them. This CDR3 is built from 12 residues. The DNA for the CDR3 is TGTGCCAGCGGATTAGCCAAAAACATTCAGTACTTC. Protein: CASGLAKNIQYF.

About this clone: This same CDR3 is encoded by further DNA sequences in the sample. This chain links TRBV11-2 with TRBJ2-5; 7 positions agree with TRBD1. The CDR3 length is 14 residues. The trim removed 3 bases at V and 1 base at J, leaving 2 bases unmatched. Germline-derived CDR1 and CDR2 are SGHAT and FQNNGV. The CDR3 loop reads CASSLGTAQETQYF. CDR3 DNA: TGTGCCAGCAGCTTGGGGACAGCCCAAGAGACCCAGTACTTC.

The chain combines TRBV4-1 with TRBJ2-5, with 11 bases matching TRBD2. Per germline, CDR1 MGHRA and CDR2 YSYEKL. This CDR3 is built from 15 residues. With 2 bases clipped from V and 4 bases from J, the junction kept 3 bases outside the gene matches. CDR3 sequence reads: CASSQPGLAGETQYF. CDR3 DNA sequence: TGCGCCAGCAGCCAACCCGGACTAGCGGGAGAGACCCAGTACTTC.

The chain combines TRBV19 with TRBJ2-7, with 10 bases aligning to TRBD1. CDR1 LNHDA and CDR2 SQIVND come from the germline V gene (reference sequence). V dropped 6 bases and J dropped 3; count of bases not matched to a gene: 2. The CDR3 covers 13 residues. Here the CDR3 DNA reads TGTGCCAGTAGCTGGGACAGGGGCTACGAGCAGTACTTC. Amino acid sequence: CASSWDRGYEQYF.

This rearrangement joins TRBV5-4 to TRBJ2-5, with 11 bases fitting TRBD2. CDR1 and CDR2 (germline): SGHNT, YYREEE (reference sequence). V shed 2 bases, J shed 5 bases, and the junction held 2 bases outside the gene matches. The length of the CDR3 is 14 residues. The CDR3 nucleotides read TGTGCCAGCAGCTTTAGCGGGGGGGCGGAGACCCAGTACTTC. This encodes CASSFSGGAETQYF.

The CDR3 loop is CASGVAGTDTQYF. The CDR3 bases are TGTGCCAGCGGAGTTGCGGGCACAGATACGCAGTATTTT. This sequence joins TRBV6-1 and TRBJ2-3, with D unclear. Trimming shortened V by 8 bases and J by 1 base, and 10 bases separated the two germline ends. Germline CDR1 MNHNS, CDR2 SASEGT. This CDR3 has 13 amino acids.

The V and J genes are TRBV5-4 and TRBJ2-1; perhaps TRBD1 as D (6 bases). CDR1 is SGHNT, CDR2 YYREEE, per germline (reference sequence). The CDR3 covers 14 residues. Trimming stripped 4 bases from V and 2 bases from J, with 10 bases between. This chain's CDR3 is CASSLTGTYNEQFF. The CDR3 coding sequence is TGTGCCAGCAGCCTGACAGGAACCTACAATGAGCAGTTCTTC.

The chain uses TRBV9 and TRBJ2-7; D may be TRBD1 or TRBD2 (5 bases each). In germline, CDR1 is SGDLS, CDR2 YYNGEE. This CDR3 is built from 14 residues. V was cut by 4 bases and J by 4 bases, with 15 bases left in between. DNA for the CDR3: TGTGCCAGCAGCTTGGGGACCGCCGGGTACGAGCAGTACTTC. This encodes CASSLGTAGYEQYF.

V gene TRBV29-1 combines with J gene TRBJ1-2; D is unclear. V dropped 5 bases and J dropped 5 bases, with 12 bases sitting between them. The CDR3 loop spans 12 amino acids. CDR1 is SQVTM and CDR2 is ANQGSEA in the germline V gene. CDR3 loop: CSVKSQKYGYTF. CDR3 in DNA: TGCAGCGTTAAGTCACAGAAGTATGGCTACACCTTC.

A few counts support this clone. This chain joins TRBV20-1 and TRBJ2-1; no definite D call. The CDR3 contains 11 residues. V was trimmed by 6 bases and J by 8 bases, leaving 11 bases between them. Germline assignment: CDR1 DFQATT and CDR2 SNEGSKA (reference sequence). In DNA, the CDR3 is TGCAGTGCCCACCGGCACGATGAGCAGTTCTTC. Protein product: CSAHRHDEQFF.

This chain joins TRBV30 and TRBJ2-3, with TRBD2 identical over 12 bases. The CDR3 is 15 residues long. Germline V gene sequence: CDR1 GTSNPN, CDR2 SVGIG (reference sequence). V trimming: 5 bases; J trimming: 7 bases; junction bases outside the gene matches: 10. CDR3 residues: CAWSSSGGGSYTQYF. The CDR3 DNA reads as TGTGCCTGGTCTTCTAGCGGGGGGGGTAGTTATACGCAGTATTTT. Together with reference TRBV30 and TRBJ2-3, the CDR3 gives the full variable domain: SQTIHQWPATLVQPVGSPLSLECTVEGTSNPNLYWYRQAAGRGLQLLFYSVGIGQISSEVPQNLSASRPQDRQFILSSKKLLLSDSGFYLCAWSSSGGGSYTQYFGPGTRLTVL.

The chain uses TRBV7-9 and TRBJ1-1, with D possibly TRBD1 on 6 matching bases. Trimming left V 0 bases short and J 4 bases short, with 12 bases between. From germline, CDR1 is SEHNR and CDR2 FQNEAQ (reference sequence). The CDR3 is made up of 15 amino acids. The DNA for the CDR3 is TGTGCCAGCAGCTTAGCACAGGGAGGGGTCACTGAAGCTTTCTTT. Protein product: CASSLAQGGVTEAFF. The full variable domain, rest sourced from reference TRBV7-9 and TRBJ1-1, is DTGVSQNPRHKITKRGQNVTFRCDPISEHNRLYWYRQTLGQGPEFLTYFQNEAQLEKSRLLSDRFSAERPKGSFSTLEIQRTEQGDSAMYLCASSLAQGGVTEAFFGQGTRLTVV.

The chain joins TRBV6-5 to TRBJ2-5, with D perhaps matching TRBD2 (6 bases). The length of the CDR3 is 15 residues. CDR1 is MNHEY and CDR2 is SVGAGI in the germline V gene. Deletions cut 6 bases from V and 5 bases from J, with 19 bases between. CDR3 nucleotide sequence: TGTGCCAGCAGCCCGGTGGGCGGGAAGGGGGAGACCCAGTACTTC. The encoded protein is CASSPVGGKGETQYF.

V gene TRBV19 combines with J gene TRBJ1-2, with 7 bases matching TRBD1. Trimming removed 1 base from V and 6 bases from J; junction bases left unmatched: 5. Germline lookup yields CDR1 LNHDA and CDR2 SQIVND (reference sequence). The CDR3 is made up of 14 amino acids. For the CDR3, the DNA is TGTGCCAGTAGTATAGTACAGGGGTACGATGGCTACACCTTC. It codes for CASSIVQGYDGYTF.

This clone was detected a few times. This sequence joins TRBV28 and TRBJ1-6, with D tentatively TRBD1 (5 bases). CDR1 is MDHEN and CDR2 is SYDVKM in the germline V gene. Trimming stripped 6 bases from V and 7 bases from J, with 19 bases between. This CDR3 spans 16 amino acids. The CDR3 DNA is TGTGCCAGCAGCCGGACATTACTTAGGGCGAATTCACCCCTCCACTTT. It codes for CASSRTLLRANSPLHF.